The clone carrying this TCR beta chain was recorded a few times. What it binds is not known. The sample originates from a study of beta chain features in type 1 diabetes. Sequencing targeted expressed TCRB transcripts, as all isolated RNA had been reverse transcribed. Assay: immunoSEQ multiplex PCR; the TCRdb copy retains only in-frame clones and omits some. This sample has approximately 330,000 clones, with 11% found just once. Study-level results: Type 1 diabetes patients had moderately but significantly shorter TCRB CDR3s in all four CD4+ subsets. Patients' naive, central memory and Treg TCRB repertoires seemed closer to one another than those of healthy donors.

One heparinised draw, averaging around 120 mL, was taken per donor. Cells sorted by CD45RO/CCR7/CD25/CD127/CD95/CD27 comprised CD4+ naive, central memory, regulatory and stem cell-like memory cells. Trimming pared 3 bases from V and 7 bases from J, leaving 9 bases between. This CDR3 comprises 12 residues. Germline CDR1 is SEHNR and CDR2 is FQNEAQ (reference sequence). Sequenced: naive CD4+ T cells from blood. This sequence was found in a woman aged 25 to 45 in good health. The chain is built from TRBV7-9 and TRBJ1-1; no clear D. CDR3 sequence: CASSFTPGEAFF. The CDR3 nucleotides are TGTGCCAGCAGCTTCACACCGGGTGAAGCTTTCTTT.